This TCR beta chain was obtained from a study of sequential checkpoint blockade in melanoma. Study in general: Randomization was 1:1 between first-line nivolumab→ipilimumab and ipilimumab→nivolumab. Maintenance nivolumab came after either treatment sequence. Matched biopsies came pretreatment and at week 13 for approximately 21 patients.

Study results and caveats: Rising tumor T-cell fraction and clonality meant about 30 times likelier benefit.

The treatment was: randomized to nivolumab then ipilimumab (arm A) or the reverse (arm B). Worth noting for this clone: Its specificity is unknown.

Libraries were prepared by immunoSEQ multiplex PCR; TCRdb keeps only in-frame clonotypes and omits some of them. The sample lists 13,000 or so clones, roughly 23% occurring once. The CDR3 extends over 13 amino acids. Looked up from germline, CDR1 is LNHDA and CDR2 is SQIVND (reference sequence). Trimming cost V 7 bases and J 0 bases, with 10 bases left between them. The material sequenced was tumor tissue (inferred from file names), taken from a patient given nivolumab and ipilimumab in sequence. This receptor was obtained from a human donor with melanoma. The J gene is TRBJ2-7, the V gene TRBV19, with a weak D call TRBD1 (6 bases). CDR3 coding DNA: TGTGCCAGTACCGGGGACAACTCCTACGAGCAGTACTTC. Translation gives CASTGDNSYEQYF.